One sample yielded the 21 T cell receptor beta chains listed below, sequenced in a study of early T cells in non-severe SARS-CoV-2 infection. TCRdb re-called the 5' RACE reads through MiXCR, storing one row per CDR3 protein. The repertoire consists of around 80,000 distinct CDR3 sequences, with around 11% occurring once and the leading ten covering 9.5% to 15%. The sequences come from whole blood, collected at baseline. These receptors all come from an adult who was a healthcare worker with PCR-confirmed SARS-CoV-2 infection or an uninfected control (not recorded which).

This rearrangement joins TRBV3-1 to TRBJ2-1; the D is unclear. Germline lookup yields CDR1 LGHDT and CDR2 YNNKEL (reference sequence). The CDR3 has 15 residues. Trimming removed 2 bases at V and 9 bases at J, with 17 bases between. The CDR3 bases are TGTGCCAGCAGCCAAAACCCTAACTCTGCCGGTGAGCAGTTCTTC. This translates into CASSQNPNSAGEQFF.

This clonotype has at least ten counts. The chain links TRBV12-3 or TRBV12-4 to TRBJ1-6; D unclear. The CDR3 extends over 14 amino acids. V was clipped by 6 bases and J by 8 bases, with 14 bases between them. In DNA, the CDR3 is TGTGCCAGCAGGGTCTCTTATTCCCATTCACCCCTCCACTTT. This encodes CASRVSYSHSPLHF.

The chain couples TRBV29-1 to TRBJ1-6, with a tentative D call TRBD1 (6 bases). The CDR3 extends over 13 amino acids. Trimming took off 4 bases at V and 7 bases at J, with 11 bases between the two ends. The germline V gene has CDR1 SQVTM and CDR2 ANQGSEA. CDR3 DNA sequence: TGCAGCGTTGGCAAGGGGGGCAATTCACCCCTCCACTTT. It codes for CSVGKGGNSPLHF. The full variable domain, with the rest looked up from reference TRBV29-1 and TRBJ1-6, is SAVISQKPSRDICQRGTSLTIQCQVDSQVTMMFWYRQQPGQSLTLIATANQGSEATYESGFVIDKFPISRPNLTFSTLTVSNMSPEDSSIYLCSVGKGGNSPLHFGNGTRLTVT.

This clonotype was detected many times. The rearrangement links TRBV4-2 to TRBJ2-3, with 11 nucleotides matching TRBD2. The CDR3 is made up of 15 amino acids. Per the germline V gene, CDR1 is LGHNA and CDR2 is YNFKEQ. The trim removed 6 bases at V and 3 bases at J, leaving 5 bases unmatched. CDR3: CASSVSGGGTDTQYF. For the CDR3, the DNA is TGTGCCAGCAGTGTTAGCGGGGGGGGGACAGATACGCAGTATTTT.

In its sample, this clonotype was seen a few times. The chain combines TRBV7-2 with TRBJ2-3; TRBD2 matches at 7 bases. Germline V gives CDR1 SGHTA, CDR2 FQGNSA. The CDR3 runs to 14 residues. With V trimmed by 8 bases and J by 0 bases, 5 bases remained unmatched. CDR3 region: CASRLAASTDTQYF. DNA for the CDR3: TGTGCCAGCCGCCTAGCGGCGAGCACAGATACGCAGTATTTT.

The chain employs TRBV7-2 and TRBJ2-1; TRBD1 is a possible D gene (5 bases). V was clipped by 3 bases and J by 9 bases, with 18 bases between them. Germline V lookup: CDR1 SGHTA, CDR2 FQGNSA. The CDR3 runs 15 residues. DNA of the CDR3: TGTGCCAGCAGCTTGCCGCAGGGAAGGGATACTGAGCAGTTCTTC. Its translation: CASSLPQGRDTEQFF.

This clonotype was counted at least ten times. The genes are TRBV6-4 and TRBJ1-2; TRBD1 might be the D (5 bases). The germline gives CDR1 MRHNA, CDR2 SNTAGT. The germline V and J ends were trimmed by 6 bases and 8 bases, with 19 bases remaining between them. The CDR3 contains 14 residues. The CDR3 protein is CASSPAGGLEGYTF. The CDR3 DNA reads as TGTGCCAGCAGCCCAGCTGGGGGTTTAGAAGGCTACACCTTC.

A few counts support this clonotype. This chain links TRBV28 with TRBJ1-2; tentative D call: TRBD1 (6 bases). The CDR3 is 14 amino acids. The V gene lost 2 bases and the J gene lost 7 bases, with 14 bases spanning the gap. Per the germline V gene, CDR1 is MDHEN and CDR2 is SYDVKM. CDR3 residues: CASSLHRVQFGYTF. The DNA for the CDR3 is TGTGCCAGCAGTTTACACAGGGTACAGTTTGGCTACACCTTC.

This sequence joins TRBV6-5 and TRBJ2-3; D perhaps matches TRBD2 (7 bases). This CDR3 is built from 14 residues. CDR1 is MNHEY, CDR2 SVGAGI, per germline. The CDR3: CVAGGRGSTDTQYF. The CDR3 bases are TGTGTCGCTGGGGGGAGGGGGAGCACAGATACGCAGTATTTT.

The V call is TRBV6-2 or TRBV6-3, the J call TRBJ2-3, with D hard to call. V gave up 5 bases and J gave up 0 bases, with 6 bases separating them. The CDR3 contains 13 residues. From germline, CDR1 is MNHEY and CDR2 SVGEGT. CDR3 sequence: CASSTSSTDTQYF. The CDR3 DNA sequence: TGTGCCAGCAGTACTTCTAGCACAGATACGCAGTATTTT.

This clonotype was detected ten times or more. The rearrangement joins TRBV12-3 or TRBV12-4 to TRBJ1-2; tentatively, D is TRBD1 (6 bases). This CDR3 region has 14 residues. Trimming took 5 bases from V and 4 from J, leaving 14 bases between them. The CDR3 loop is CASSPSGGGYGYTF. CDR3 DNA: TGTGCCAGCAGTCCATCGGGAGGGGGCTATGGCTACACCTTC.

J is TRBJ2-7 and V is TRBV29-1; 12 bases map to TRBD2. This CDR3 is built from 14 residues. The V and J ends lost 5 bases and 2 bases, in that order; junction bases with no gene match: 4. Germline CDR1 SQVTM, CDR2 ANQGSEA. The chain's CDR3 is CSVLTSGGTYEQYF. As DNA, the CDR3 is TGCAGCGTTCTTACTAGCGGGGGGACCTACGAGCAGTACTTC.

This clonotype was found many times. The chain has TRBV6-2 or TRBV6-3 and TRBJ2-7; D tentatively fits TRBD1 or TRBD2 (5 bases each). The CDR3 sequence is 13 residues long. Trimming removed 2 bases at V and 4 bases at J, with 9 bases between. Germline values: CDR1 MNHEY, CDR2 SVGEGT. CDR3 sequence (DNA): TGTGCCAGCAGTTACGCAGGGACGTACGAGCAGTACTTC. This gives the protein CASSYAGTYEQYF.

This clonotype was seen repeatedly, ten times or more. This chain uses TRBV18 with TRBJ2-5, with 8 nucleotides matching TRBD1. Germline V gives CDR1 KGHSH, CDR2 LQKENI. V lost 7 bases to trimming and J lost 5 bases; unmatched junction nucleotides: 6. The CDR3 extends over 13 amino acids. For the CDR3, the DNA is TGTGCCAGCTACCTGGGACAGGACGAGACCCAGTACTTC. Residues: CASYLGQDETQYF.

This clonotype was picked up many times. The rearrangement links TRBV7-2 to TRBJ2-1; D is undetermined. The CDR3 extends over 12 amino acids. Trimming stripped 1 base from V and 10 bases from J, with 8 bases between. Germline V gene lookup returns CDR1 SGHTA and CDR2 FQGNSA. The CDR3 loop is CASSLVPMEQFF. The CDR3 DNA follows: TGTGCCAGCAGCTTAGTCCCGATGGAGCAGTTCTTC.

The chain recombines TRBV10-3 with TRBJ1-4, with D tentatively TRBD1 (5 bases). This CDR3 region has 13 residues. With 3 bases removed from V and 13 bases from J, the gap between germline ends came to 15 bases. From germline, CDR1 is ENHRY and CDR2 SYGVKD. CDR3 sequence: CAISEVREQALFF. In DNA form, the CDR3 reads TGTGCCATCAGTGAAGTTCGTGAACAGGCACTGTTTTTT.

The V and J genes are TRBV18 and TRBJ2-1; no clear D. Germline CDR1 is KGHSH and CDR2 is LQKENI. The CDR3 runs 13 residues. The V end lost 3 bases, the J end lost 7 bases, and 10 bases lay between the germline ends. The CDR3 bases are TGTGCCAGCTCACCTTTGGCGAATAATGAGCAGTTCTTC. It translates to CASSPLANNEQFF.

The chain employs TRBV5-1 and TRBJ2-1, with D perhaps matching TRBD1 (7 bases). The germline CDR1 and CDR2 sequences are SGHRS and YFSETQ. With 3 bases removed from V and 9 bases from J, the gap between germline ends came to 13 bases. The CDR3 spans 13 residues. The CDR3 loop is CASSYGTAGEQFF. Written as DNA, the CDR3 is TGCGCCAGCAGCTACGGGACAGCGGGTGAGCAGTTCTTC.

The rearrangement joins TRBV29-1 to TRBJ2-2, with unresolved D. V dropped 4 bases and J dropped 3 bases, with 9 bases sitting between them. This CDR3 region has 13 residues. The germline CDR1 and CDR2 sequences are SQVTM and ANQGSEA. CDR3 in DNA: TGCAGCGTTGGAAGGCCACACACCGGGGAGCTGTTTTTT. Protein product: CSVGRPHTGELFF.

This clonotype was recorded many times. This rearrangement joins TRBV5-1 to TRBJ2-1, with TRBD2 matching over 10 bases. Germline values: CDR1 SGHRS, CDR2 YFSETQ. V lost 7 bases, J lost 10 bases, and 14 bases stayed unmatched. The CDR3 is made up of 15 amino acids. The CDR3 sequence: CASRPVSGGAVEQFF. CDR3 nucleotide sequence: TGCGCCAGCCGCCCCGTCAGCGGGGGGGCGGTAGAGCAGTTCTTC.

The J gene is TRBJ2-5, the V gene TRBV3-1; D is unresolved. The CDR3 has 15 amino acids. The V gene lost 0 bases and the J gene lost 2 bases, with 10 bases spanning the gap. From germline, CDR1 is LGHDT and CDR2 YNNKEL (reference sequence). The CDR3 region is CASSQDTSGQETQYF. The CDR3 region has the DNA TGTGCCAGCAGCCAAGACACCTCAGGTCAAGAGACCCAGTACTTC.